The TCR beta chain under discussion was sequenced for a study of T cell repertoires in cytomegalovirus infection (dated by TCRdb to the late 2010s). At the level of the whole study: The peptide stimulations were aimed at well-studied HLA-B-restricted epitopes as well as recently identified HLA-C-restricted CMV epitopes, whose presentation resists viral immunomodulation. Because public TCR beta signatures pointed to carriage of CMV infection together with the matching HLA type, the HLA type of each donor mattered for the analysis.

The treatment or condition label corresponds to: in vitro stimulation with specific CMV peptide epitopes to enrich CMV-specific T cells. Notes on this clonotype: Its antigen remains unidentified. Base-call qualities are not available, and no considerably larger clone is one nucleotide away.

In the germline V gene, CDR1 corresponds to KGHDR and CDR2 to SFDVKD. Inclusive of the bounding cysteine and phenylalanine, the CDR3 is 13 residues long. The retained sequence is limited to the CDR3, 39 bases, with the frame set at the first base. At the junction V is shortened by 3 bases and J by 6 bases, with 7 bases in between. This sample was sequenced with an Illumina HiSeq 1500. TCRdb itself trimmed the public reads at Q25 with fastp, ran MiXCR and retained productive beta chains. Identical CDR3 protein sequences are pooled into one entry, listed with their most common genes and DNA. In this sample the table shows approximately 300,000 distinct CDR3 sequences, around 25% of which occur a single time. About 14% of the sample is taken by the ten largest. Overall study outcomes, separate from this receptor: The ex vivo response was dominated by HLA-C-restricted CMV-specific TCR beta clonotypes, and the single most frequent clonotype in two of eight donors was supplied by these HLA-C-restricted clonotypes. In both this cohort and an independent cohort of a few hundred donors, the cumulative frequency of public TCR beta family members distinguished carriers of CMV infection plus the relevant HLA type.

The receptor comes from a human donor in good health (CMV status not recorded). Some clones in this sample may be carry-over from other donors' samples. The chain was built from TRBV24-1 and TRBJ2-2; confidence is insufficient to name the D gene. This specimen was cultured PBMCs, taken from culture after CMV antigen stimulation. The DNA sequence is given as TGTGCCACCAGTGATCGGGCGTCCGGGGAGCTGTTTTTT. Its translation reads: CATSDRASGELFF.